The 17 T cell receptor beta chains in this list originate from one sample, sequenced in a study of cytomegalovirus exposure and HLA in healthy donors (TCRdb year 2017). Library prep was done by the immunoSEQ multiplex PCR assay. For the multiplex PCR, a mixture combining 60 forward primers for TCR Vbeta segments and 13 reverse primers for TCR Jbeta segments was used. TCRdb re-hosts the immuneACCESS table, in-frame sequences only. Its copies lack some clones; in the studies checked, an unresolved V gene accounts for under half of them, and the cause for the rest is not known. This sample has about 150,000 clones in its table, and around 80% of those were observed once. The ten largest clones take up roughly 4% of the sample. Sequencing was done on a sample of PBMCs. These receptors all come from a middle-aged woman in good health and CMV-seronegative.

The CDR3 DNA follows: TGTGCCAGCAGCCGACCCGGAGAGGGACTTACCTACGAGCAGTACTTC. Translation gives CASSRPGEGLTYEQYF. The rearrangement uses TRBV4-2 and TRBJ2-7, with D possibly being TRBD2 (6 bases). The V gene's germline CDR1 is LGHNA and CDR2 YNFKEQ. Trimming pared 4 bases from V and 2 bases from J, leaving 18 bases between. This CDR3 has 16 residues.

In this sample, this clone turned up once. The chain carries TRBV21-1 and TRBJ1-1. TRBV21-1 is flagged as a pseudogene. This CDR3 is 13 amino acids long. The CDR3 protein is CASRPEGNTEAFF. Here the CDR3 DNA reads TGTGCCAGCAGACCCGAGGGGAACACTGAAGCTTTCTTT.

The chain is built from TRBV10-2 and TRBJ2-1; D call uncertain. V lost 6 bases to trimming and J lost 4 bases, with 10 bases between them. Germline V CDR1 and CDR2: WSHSY, SAAADI. The CDR3 has 13 residues. The CDR3 sequence: CASRVDSYNEQFF. Written as DNA, the CDR3 is TGCGCCAGCAGAGTCGACTCGTACAATGAGCAGTTCTTC.

This chain connects TRBV10-1 to TRBJ2-3; the D gene is possibly TRBD1 (5 bases). Trimming cost V 5 bases and J 2 bases, with 11 bases left between them. The CDR3 has 14 residues. The germline gives CDR1 WNHNN, CDR2 SYGVQD (reference sequence). CDR3 DNA sequence: TGCGCCAGCAGTCCCCGACAGACCACAGATACGCAGTATTTT. Its translation: CASSPRQTTDTQYF.

The chain combines TRBV5-1 with TRBJ2-1; 11 nucleotides line up with TRBD2. From germline, CDR1 is SGHRS and CDR2 YFSETQ. CDR3 length: 13 amino acids. V shed 7 bases, J shed 10 bases, and the junction held 7 bases outside the gene matches. The CDR3 is CASHSSSGGEQFF. The CDR3, as DNA: TGCGCCAGCCACTCCTCTAGCGGGGGGGAGCAGTTCTTC.

This clone has just one count. V gene TRBV19 combines with J gene TRBJ2-7; a possible D gene is TRBD1 (5 bases). Germline CDR1 LNHDA, CDR2 SQIVND (reference sequence). This CDR3 comprises 17 residues. The ends were cut back, 0 bases at V and 4 bases at J, with 19 bases in the middle. The CDR3 here is CASSIDLFGASTYEQYF. The CDR3 coding sequence is TGTGCCAGTAGTATAGATCTTTTTGGGGCGAGTACGTACGAGCAGTACTTC. Complete variable domain (other parts from reference TRBV19 and TRBJ2-7): DGGITQSPKYLFRKEGQNVTLSCEQNLNHDAMYWYRQDPGQGLRLIYYSQIVNDFQKGDIAEGYSVSREKKESFPLTVTSAQKNPTAFYLCASSIDLFGASTYEQYFGPGTRLTVT.

The gene calls are TRBV6-1 and TRBJ1-2, with unresolved D. Per germline, CDR1 MNHNS and CDR2 SASEGT. Trimming cost V 4 bases and J 8 bases, with 11 bases left between them. The CDR3 sequence is 12 residues long. The CDR3 DNA reads as TGTGCCAGCAGTGCTGGTGGGAGAGGCTACACCTTC. Translation: CASSAGGRGYTF.

This rearrangement joins TRBV6-5 to TRBJ1-2; D is possibly TRBD1 (6 bases). Per the germline V gene, CDR1 is MNHEY and CDR2 is SVGAGI. V lost 0 bases to trimming and J lost 4 bases, with 15 bases between them. The CDR3 extends over 16 amino acids. CDR3 DNA sequence: TGTGCCAGCAGTTACTCGGGCGGGGGCGTTGGCTATGGCTACACCTTC. Translated, it gives CASSYSGGGVGYGYTF.

The chain employs TRBV2 and TRBJ2-5; TRBD1 matches 7 bases. Germline V gives CDR1 SNHLY, CDR2 FYNNEI. J gave up 4 bases and V 6 bases, and 11 bases lay outside the gene matches. This CDR3 region has 15 residues. CDR3 nucleotide sequence: TGTGCCAGCAGCAAGAACCCGGGACAGATAGAGACCCAGTACTTC. Protein: CASSKNPGQIETQYF.

This sequence joins TRBV7-9 and TRBJ1-2; 8 bases align to TRBD1. V shed 7 bases, J shed 6 bases, and the junction held 10 bases outside the gene matches. CDR3 size: 14 residues. CDR1 and CDR2 from the germline V gene are SEHNR and FQNEAQ (reference sequence). DNA of the CDR3: TGTGCCAGCACCGACGCAGGGGGCTCGAATGGCTACACCTTC. Translated, it gives CASTDAGGSNGYTF. Full variable domain (rest looked up from reference TRBV7-9 and TRBJ1-2): DTGVSQNPRHKITKRGQNVTFRCDPISEHNRLYWYRQTLGQGPEFLTYFQNEAQLEKSRLLSDRFSAERPKGSFSTLEIQRTEQGDSAMYLCASTDAGGSNGYTFGSGTRLTVV.

The CDR3 spells CASSFSQGNNQPQHF. CDR3 nucleotides: TGTGCCAGCAGTTTTTCGCAGGGGAACAATCAGCCCCAGCATTTT. The V gene is TRBV28, the J gene TRBJ1-5; tentatively, D is TRBD1 (6 bases). The germline V gene encodes CDR1 MDHEN and CDR2 SYDVKM. The CDR3 has 15 residues. The V gene lost 3 bases and the J gene lost 3 bases, with 12 bases spanning the gap.

The chain recombines TRBV10-3 with TRBJ1-1, with D possibly TRBD1 on 5 matching bases. The germline gives CDR1 ENHRY, CDR2 SYGVKD. The CDR3 is 15 residues long. V lost 4 bases to trimming and J lost 5 bases, with 17 bases between them. CDR3 loop: CAISGLAAGGTEAFF. The CDR3 region has the DNA TGTGCCATCAGTGGGCTGGCTGCCGGGGGGACTGAAGCTTTCTTT.

This clone was detected only once. The chain combines TRBV28 with TRBJ2-7, with 8 nucleotides matching TRBD2. This CDR3 is built from 16 residues. Trimming took 4 bases from V and 3 from J; bases not matched to a gene: 11. Germline assignment: CDR1 MDHEN and CDR2 SYDVKM. The CDR3 sequence is CASSYGGARGSYEQYF. The CDR3, as DNA: TGTGCCAGCAGTTACGGGGGGGCCAGGGGTAGCTACGAGCAGTACTTC.

This rearrangement joins TRBV5-4 to TRBJ2-7; 7 nucleotides align to TRBD1. Trimming took 1 base from V and 5 from J; bases not matched to a gene: 6. The CDR3 consists of 14 residues. Germline V gives CDR1 SGHNT, CDR2 YYREEE (reference sequence). The CDR3 protein is CASSLLTGLDEQYF. The DNA for the CDR3 is TGTGCCAGCAGCTTGCTGACAGGGCTGGACGAGCAGTACTTC.

The rearrangement uses TRBV6-1 and TRBJ2-3, with 7 bases aligning to TRBD1. This CDR3 has 15 amino acids. Germline CDR1 MNHNS, CDR2 SASEGT. The J segment lost 4 bases and the V segment lost 6 bases, leaving 10 bases of the junction unmatched. The CDR3 protein is CASRGDRVRADTQYF. Written as DNA, the CDR3 is TGTGCCAGCAGGGGAGACAGGGTTCGGGCAGATACGCAGTATTTT.

The J gene is TRBJ1-1, the V gene TRBV27; D possibly corresponds to TRBD1 (5 bases). The CDR3 length is 16 residues. V was shortened by 0 bases and J by 2 bases, with 13 bases between the two germline ends. Germline V gives CDR1 MNHEY, CDR2 SMNVEV (reference sequence). The CDR3 nucleotides are TGTGCCAGCAGTTTATCGGGGCGCGCCCTAAACACTGAAGCTTTCTTT. It is translated as CASSLSGRALNTEAFF.

The rearrangement joins TRBV25-1 to TRBJ2-5; 7 nucleotides agree with TRBD2. The CDR3 spans 15 residues. The J segment lost 3 bases and the V segment lost 1 base, leaving 5 bases of the junction unmatched. Germline V lookup: CDR1 MGHDK, CDR2 SYGVNS. The CDR3 coding sequence is TGTGCCAGCAGTGAATGGGGCGGGGGAGAAGAGACCCAGTACTTC. Amino acids: CASSEWGGGEETQYF.